This T cell receptor beta chain is from a study of T-cell reconstitution after alpha-beta-depleted transplantation in children (dated by TCRdb to the mid-2010s). Describing the broader study: Using TCR repertoire profiling, the study followed T-cell immune reconstitution in a quantitative way in children after TCRalphabeta/CD19-depleted allogeneic hematopoietic cell transplantation.

The germline V gene encodes CDR1 SGDLS and CDR2 YYNGEE. The CDR3 numbers 19 residues from cysteine through phenylalanine. Of the read, only the CDR3 DNA is kept; its 57 bases are in frame from base 1. Trimming accounts for 3 bases at V and 2 bases at J, while the number of junction bases matched to no gene is 15. Library generation was performed with PCR. The instrument was an Illumina HiSeq 2500. To normalize quantification of the TCRbeta repertoire, the TCR libraries were built with molecular barcoding that relied on unique molecular identifiers. TCRdb handled the public reads itself, with Q25 trimming in fastp and clone calling in MiXCR, and kept productive beta chains. Entries are consolidated by CDR3 protein sequence, retaining the most common genes and DNA. For this sample there are more than 450,000 distinct CDR3 sequences; 18% appear just once. In total, the top ten clones hold approximately 3% of the sample.

A word on this clonotype: Its antigen is not yet known. No base-level quality is on record; no much larger clone is a single base apart.

The sample was PBMCs from the stem cell graft donor, taken from the stem cell graft. This clonotype originated in a human donor who donated a stem cell graft to a child with acute lymphoblastic leukemia. The sequence is built from TRBV9 and TRBJ2-1, and 9 junction bases match TRBD2. The nucleotide sequence reads as follows: TGTGCCAGCAGCGCCCCTGGTAGCGGGAGACCGAGCGCCTACAATGAGCAGTTCTTC. It encodes CASSAPGSGRPSAYNEQFF.